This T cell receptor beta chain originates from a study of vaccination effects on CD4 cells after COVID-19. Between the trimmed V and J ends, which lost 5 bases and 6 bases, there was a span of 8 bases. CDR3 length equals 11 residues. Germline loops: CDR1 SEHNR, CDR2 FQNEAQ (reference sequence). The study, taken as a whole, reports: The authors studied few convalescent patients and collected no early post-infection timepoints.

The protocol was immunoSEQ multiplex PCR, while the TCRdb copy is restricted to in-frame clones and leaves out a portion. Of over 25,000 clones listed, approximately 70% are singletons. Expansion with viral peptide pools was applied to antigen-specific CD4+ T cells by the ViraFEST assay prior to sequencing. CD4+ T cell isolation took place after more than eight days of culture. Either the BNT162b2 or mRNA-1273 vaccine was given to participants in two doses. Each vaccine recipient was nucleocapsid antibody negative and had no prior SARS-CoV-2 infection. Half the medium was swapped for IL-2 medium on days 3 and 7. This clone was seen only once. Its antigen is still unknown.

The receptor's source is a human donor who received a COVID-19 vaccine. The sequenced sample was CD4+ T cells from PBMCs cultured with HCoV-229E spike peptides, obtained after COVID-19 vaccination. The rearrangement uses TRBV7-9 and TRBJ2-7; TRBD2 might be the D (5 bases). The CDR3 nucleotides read TGTGCCAGCAGCCGTGAGGGCGAGCAGTACTTC. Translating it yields CASSREGEQYF.